These T cell receptor beta chains were read from a single sample in a study of PD-L1 blockade in urothelial cancer. Sequencing was performed with immunoSEQ multiplex PCR; in TCRdb, only in-frame clones are kept and a portion is missing. The sample consists of roughly 39,000 clones, 80% to 90% of them appearing once. The sequenced sample was PBMCs, obtained around atezolizumab (anti-PD-L1) treatment. The origin of the receptors is a man aged 55 to 70 with urothelial cancer. Both conserved end residues are part of each CDR3. A D gene is named only where the DNA matches it firmly. Only part of the rows carry a size: once, few, many, or a class if the clone is expanded.

-	-	TRBV6-1	TRBJ1-4	TGTGCCAGCAGTCGGGACTCGTGGGCTAATGAAAAACTGTTTTTT	CASSRDSWANEKLFF
-	-	TRBV6-5	TRBJ2-2	TGTGCCAGCAGCCGAACAGGGTATGACACCGGGGAGCTGTTTTTT	CASSRTGYDTGELFF
-	TRBD2	TRBV11-2	TRBJ2-3	TGTGCCAGCAGCCACCCCCCTAGCGGGGGGGCTGGGGATACGCAGTATTTT	CASSHPPSGGAGDTQYF
-	-	TRBV28	TRBJ2-1	TGTGCCAGCAGTTTATCTAGCTCCTACAATGAGCAGTTCTTC	CASSLSSSYNEQFF
-	-	TRBV10-3	TRBJ2-3	TGTGCCACGGGCCCCGACACCACAGGAGATACGCAGTATTTT	CATGPDTTGDTQYF
-	TRBD1	TRBV7-9	TRBJ2-3	TGTGCCAGCAGTACAGTGGGACAGGGGGTTGATACGCAGTATTTT	CASSTVGQGVDTQYF
-	TRBD2	TRBV27	TRBJ2-3	TGTGCCAGCAGTGCCGGACTAGCGGGAGTTGGTATAGATACGCAGTATTTT	CASSAGLAGVGIDTQYF
-	TRBD1	TRBV9	TRBJ1-4	TGTGCCAGCAGCGTAGGAGCGACAGGGTCGGGGGAAAAACTGTTTTTT	CASSVGATGSGEKLFF
-	TRBD1	TRBV7-2	TRBJ2-7	TGTGCCAGCAGCTCCGAGGGGACAGGGGTCTCCTACGAGCAGTACTTC	CASSSEGTGVSYEQYF
-	TRBD1	TRBV7-2	TRBJ2-7	TGTGCCAGCAGCCGCAACCCTCCGGGACAGTCCTACGAGCAGTACTTC	CASSRNPPGQSYEQYF
-	-	TRBV13	TRBJ1-2	TGTGCCAGCAGCTATGTGACAGAACCTAACTATGGCTACACCTTC	CASSYVTEPNYGYTF
-	TRBD1	TRBV2	TRBJ2-1	TGTGCCAGCGCTAAGGACCACCCCACAGGGGATGAGCAGTTCTTC	CASAKDHPTGDEQFF
-	TRBD1	TRBV27	TRBJ2-5	TGTGCCAGCAGCTCCAGGACAGGGGGCAGGTGGGAGACCCAGTACTTC	CASSSRTGGRWETQYF
-	-	TRBV27	TRBJ2-7	TGTGCCAGCAGTTTAAGGGGCAATTCCTACGAGCAGTACTTC	CASSLRGNSYEQYF
-	-	TRBV5-4	TRBJ1-1	TGTGCCAGCAGCTTGGACAGTCTAACGGCCGCTGAAGCTTTCTTT	CASSLDSLTAAEAFF
-	TRBD1	TRBV5-1	TRBJ2-3	TGCGCCAGCAGCGGGCTATCTACAGGGGGCGGCACAGATACGCAGTATTTT	CASSGLSTGGGTDTQYF
-	-	TRBV7-6	TRBJ1-3	TGTGCCAGCAGCTCGAGTGCCGGAAACACCATATATTTT	CASSSSAGNTIYF
once	-	TRBV9	TRBJ2-1	TGTGCCAGCAGCCCTTCAGGGATGAATGAGCAGTTCTTC	CASSPSGMNEQFF
-	-	TRBV5-1	TRBJ1-2	TGCGCCAGCACCACCCAGGGTTCTAACTATGGCTACACCTTC	CASTTQGSNYGYTF
once	TRBD1	TRBV18	TRBJ1-1	TGTGCCAGCTCATCGCAATCCGGGACAGGGGGGGGGACTGAAGCTTTCTTT	CASSSQSGTGGGTEAFF
-	TRBD1	TRBV9	TRBJ2-5	TGTGCCAGCAGCATAAGACAGGGCCAAGAGACCCAGTACTTC	CASSIRQGQETQYF
-	TRBD2	TRBV7-2	TRBJ2-5	TGTGCCAGCAGCCAAGATGGACTAGCGGGAGTTGAGACCCAGTACTTC	CASSQDGLAGVETQYF
-	-	TRBV25-1	TRBJ1-1	TGTGCCAGCAGTGAATGGGGGGAGTACACTGAAGCTTTCTTT	CASSEWGEYTEAFF
-	-	TRBV7-2	TRBJ1-6	TGTGCCAGCAGCTTAGTCGGGGGTGAGAATTCACCCCTCCACTTT	CASSLVGGENSPLHF
-	TRBD1	TRBV19	TRBJ1-2	TGTGCCAGTAGTGCGAAGACAGGGGGCGGTACCGGTTCGCATGGCTACACCTTC	CASSAKTGGGTGSHGYTF
-	-	TRBV2	TRBJ2-7	TGTGCCAGCAGGGAGGGAGCGACACTCGAGCAGTACTTC	CASREGATLEQYF
-	-	TRBV21-1	TRBJ2-1	TGTGCCAGCAGACGGACAGTCCACAATGAGCAGTTCTTC	CASRRTVHNEQFF
-	TRBD1	TRBV7-8	TRBJ1-1	TGTGCCAGCAGCAGTTACAGGGGGACTGAAGCTTTCTTT	CASSSYRGTEAFF
-	-	TRBV7-8	TRBJ1-1	TGTGCCAGCAGCTTCGCCGGGATGAACACTGAAGCTTTCTTT	CASSFAGMNTEAFF
-	-	TRBV7-2	TRBJ2-7	TGTGCCAGCAGCTTATCCGCCGTCAGTACCTACGAGCAGTACTTC	CASSLSAVSTYEQYF
-	-	TRBV15	TRBJ1-2	TGTGCCACCAGCAGATCCTTTAATGACCCCGGGAAGGGTGGCTACACCTTC	CATSRSFNDPGKGGYTF
-	TRBD1	TRBV5-1	TRBJ1-4	TGCGCCAGCAGCTCGAGACAGGGGGACGAAAAACTGTTTTTT	CASSSRQGDEKLFF
-	TRBD2	TRBV15	TRBJ2-5	TGTGCCACCAGCAGACCGATAGCGGGGGGGCAGGAGACCCAGTACTTC	CATSRPIAGGQETQYF
few	TRBD1	TRBV7-9	TRBJ1-6	TGTGCCAGCAGCCAAGGACAGGGCGGCAATTCACCCCTCCACTTT	CASSQGQGGNSPLHF
-	-	TRBV19	TRBJ1-2	TGTGCCAGTACCACCGACAGATTTAACTATGGCTACACCTTC	CASTTDRFNYGYTF
-	-	TRBV19	TRBJ1-2	TGTGCCAGTACCCTGACTCGTTCTGGCTATGGCTACACCTTC	CASTLTRSGYGYTF
-	TRBD1	TRBV7-2	TRBJ2-1	TGTGCCAGCAGTCTAGGGACAGCTACCTACAATGAGCAGTTCTTC	CASSLGTATYNEQFF
-	-	TRBV20-1	TRBJ2-7	TGCAGTGCTAGATTGCCAACTGTCGAGTACTTC	CSARLPTVEYF
-	TRBD2	TRBV10-3	TRBJ2-5	TGTGCCATCAGTGAAGGGCTAGCGGGAGGGGTAGGAGAGACCCAGTACTTC	CAISEGLAGGVGETQYF
-	-	TRBV5-1	TRBJ2-5	TGCGCCAGCAGCTTGCTGGGCAGCGGCCAAGAGACCCAGTACTTC	CASSLLGSGQETQYF
-	TRBD2	TRBV7-9	TRBJ2-1	TGTGCCAGCAGCTGGGGACTAGCGGGGACCGATGAGCAGTTCTTC	CASSWGLAGTDEQFF
-	TRBD2	TRBV19	TRBJ2-5	TGTGCCAGTGGGTACAGCGGGGGATCCCAAGAGACCCAGTACTTC	CASGYSGGSQETQYF
once	TRBD1	TRBV28	TRBJ1-2	TGTGCCAGCAGTTCCTCAACAGGGGGCTTAGGGGGCTACACCTTC	CASSSSTGGLGGYTF
-	-	TRBV28	TRBJ2-7	TGTGCCAGCAGTCCCCACCGGGATGACGAGCAGTACTTC	CASSPHRDDEQYF
-	-	TRBV27	TRBJ2-2	TGTGCCAGCAGTTTCCGGGGTACCGGGGAGCTGTTTTTT	CASSFRGTGELFF
-	-	TRBV2	TRBJ1-1	TGTGCCAACAATCTGGCCCCAGGGGTTGAAGCTTTCTTT	CANNLAPGVEAFF
-	TRBD2	TRBV28	TRBJ2-2	TGTGCCAGCGAGACCGGGACTAAAACCGGGGAGCTGTTTTTT	CASETGTKTGELFF
-	-	TRBV9	TRBJ2-3	TGTGCCAGCAGCCTGGGCCATAGCGGAGTAGCCGATACGCAGTATTTT	CASSLGHSGVADTQYF
-	TRBD1	TRBV19	TRBJ1-1	TGTGCCAGTAATGGCGACAGGGCCTTAAACACTGAAGCTTTCTTT	CASNGDRALNTEAFF
once	TRBD2	TRBV4-1	TRBJ2-5	TGCGCCAGCAGCCAGGAGACTAGCGGGGGACAAGAGACCCAGTACTTC	CASSQETSGGQETQYF
-	-	TRBV28	TRBJ2-5	TGTGCCAGCAGTTTCCAGCGCACGTACCAAGAGACCCAGTACTTC	CASSFQRTYQETQYF
-	TRBD1	TRBV28	TRBJ2-6	TGTGCCAGCAGGCCTGGGGACAGGTCTGGGGCCAACGTCCTGACTTTC	CASRPGDRSGANVLTF
-	TRBD1	TRBV11-2	TRBJ2-5	TGTGCCAGCAGCCAGCCGACAGGGTGGACAGAGACCCAGTACTTC	CASSQPTGWTETQYF
-	-	TRBV6-5	TRBJ2-1	TGTGCCAGCAGTTACGCGAGATTTGGGAGCCCCAATGAGCAGTTCTTC	CASSYARFGSPNEQFF
-	TRBD2	TRBV19	TRBJ2-5	TGTGCCAGTAGCCAAAGACTAGCGGGACAAGAGACCCAGTACTTC	CASSQRLAGQETQYF